The TCR beta chain under discussion was sequenced for a study of cytomegalovirus exposure and HLA in healthy donors. The PCR employed 60 Vbeta primers together with 13 Jbeta primers. TCRdb's table, derived via immunoSEQ multiplex PCR, lists solely in-frame clones and lacks some. The data show some 130,000 clones, around 80% seen once. Regarding the study as a whole: Links to common viral pathogens appeared, in a later analysis, for several of the most significant clusters. V- and J-gene trimming of TCR beta was linked (in a later analysis) to a missense DCLRE1C variant. A later analysis reportedly found that, within productive TCRs, an Asian-associated ancestry cluster had fewer N-insertions than the mean observed across the roughly 700 donors.

This CDR3 contains 15 residues. Trimming stripped 0 bases from V and 0 bases from J, with 6 bases between. From germline, CDR1 is LGHNA and CDR2 YSLEER. This clone came up a few times. Its antigen is unidentified. This sequence was found in a man aged 25-45 years in good health and CMV-seronegative. The material sequenced was PBMCs. This sequence joins TRBV4-3 and TRBJ2-1; D is uncertain. CDR3 loop: CASSQESSSYNEQFF. CDR3 sequence (DNA): TGCGCCAGCAGCCAAGAATCGAGCTCCTACAATGAGCAGTTCTTC.